These T cell receptor beta chains were read from a single sample in a study of chemoradiotherapy in HPV16-positive cancers. TCRdb's table, derived via immunoSEQ multiplex PCR, lists solely in-frame clones and lacks some. The sample consists of some 5,600 clones, 84% of them appearing once. The sample consisted of tumor tissue, taken from a patient who underwent chemoradiotherapy. Receptors originate from a human donor with HPV-associated anogenital cancer. The CDR3 runs from the conserved cysteine through the conserved F or W. Each record gives: D gene, J gene, clone size, V gene, CDR3 DNA, CDR3 protein. The D gene is left open where the match is weak. Clone size is not always given. Where it is, it says once, few, many or a class for expanded clones.

D gene: -
J gene: TRBJ2-1
clone size: few
V gene: TRBV4-3
CDR3 DNA: TGCGCCAGCAGTGGGGGGAGACTAGGGAAGAATGAGCAGTTCTTC
CDR3 protein: CASSGGRLGKNEQFF

D gene: -
J gene: TRBJ1-5
clone size: -
V gene: TRBV9
CDR3 DNA: TGTGCCAGCAGCGCTACAGGGAGCAATCAGCCCCAGCATTTT
CDR3 protein: CASSATGSNQPQHF

D gene: -
J gene: TRBJ2-7
clone size: -
V gene: TRBV6-5
CDR3 DNA: TGTGCCAGCAGGACCTTACAGGGCTACGAGCAGTACTTC
CDR3 protein: CASRTLQGYEQYF

D gene: -
J gene: TRBJ1-3
clone size: -
V gene: TRBV30
CDR3 DNA: TGTGCCGGATCACAGGGTTCTTCTGGAAACACCATATATTTT
CDR3 protein: CAGSQGSSGNTIYF

D gene: -
J gene: TRBJ1-6
clone size: -
V gene: TRBV9
CDR3 DNA: TGTGCCAGCAGCGTAACGATGAGCTCCTATAATTCACCCCTCCACTTT
CDR3 protein: CASSVTMSSYNSPLHF

D gene: TRBD1
J gene: TRBJ2-1
clone size: -
V gene: TRBV5-4
CDR3 DNA: TGTGCCAGCAGCTTAGGGGGCCCCCTCAATGAGCAGTTCTTC
CDR3 protein: CASSLGGPLNEQFF

D gene: -
J gene: TRBJ2-1
clone size: -
V gene: TRBV13
CDR3 DNA: TGTGCCAGCAGCTTAGGACGGAATGAGCAGTTCTTC
CDR3 protein: CASSLGRNEQFF

D gene: -
J gene: TRBJ1-2
clone size: -
V gene: TRBV5-6
CDR3 DNA: TGTGCCAGCAGCTTGGCGCAGGGCCATGGCTACACCTTC
CDR3 protein: CASSLAQGHGYTF

D gene: TRBD2
J gene: TRBJ2-3
clone size: -
V gene: TRBV14
CDR3 DNA: TGTGCCAGCAGCCAAGATCGGCCTAGCGGGGGGGCTGGGTATTTT
CDR3 protein: CASSQDRPSGGAGYF

D gene: -
J gene: TRBJ1-2
clone size: -
V gene: TRBV4-2
CDR3 DNA: TGTGCCAGCAGCTGGGGGGCTAATGGCTACACCTTC
CDR3 protein: CASSWGANGYTF

D gene: TRBD1
J gene: TRBJ1-5
clone size: few
V gene: TRBV9
CDR3 DNA: TGTGCCAGCAGCAAGACAGGGCAAAATCAGCCCCAGCATTTT
CDR3 protein: CASSKTGQNQPQHF

D gene: -
J gene: TRBJ1-6
clone size: -
V gene: TRBV6-1
CDR3 DNA: TGTGCCAGCAGTGACTACAGGGTTGGTAATTCACCCCTCCACTTT
CDR3 protein: CASSDYRVGNSPLHF

D gene: -
J gene: TRBJ1-5
clone size: -
V gene: TRBV4-3
CDR3 DNA: TGCGCCAGCAGCCAAGGGGGGGGTGAGGGGAATCAGCCCCAGCATTTT
CDR3 protein: CASSQGGGEGNQPQHF

D gene: TRBD1
J gene: TRBJ1-3
clone size: -
V gene: TRBV15
CDR3 DNA: TGTGCCACCAGCAGAAACAGGGGGGCTGGAAACACCATATATTTT
CDR3 protein: CATSRNRGAGNTIYF

D gene: TRBD2
J gene: TRBJ2-1
clone size: -
V gene: TRBV7-3
CDR3 DNA: TGTGCCAGCAGCTCTCTAGCGGGAACCTACAATGAGCAGTTCTTC
CDR3 protein: CASSSLAGTYNEQFF

D gene: TRBD1
J gene: TRBJ2-1
clone size: -
V gene: TRBV5-1
CDR3 DNA: TGCGCCAGCAGCTTTACGACAGGGGGGTTTGATGAGCAGTTCTTC
CDR3 protein: CASSFTTGGFDEQFF

D gene: -
J gene: TRBJ2-7
clone size: few
V gene: TRBV6-5
CDR3 DNA: TGTGCCAGCAGTAGCCCCTACGAGCAGTACTTC
CDR3 protein: CASSSPYEQYF

D gene: -
J gene: TRBJ1-1
clone size: -
V gene: TRBV19
CDR3 DNA: TGTGCCACCCAGTTGGGGAACACTGAAGCTTTCTTT
CDR3 protein: CATQLGNTEAFF

D gene: TRBD2
J gene: TRBJ2-1
clone size: -
V gene: TRBV27
CDR3 DNA: TGTGCCAGCAGCCACGGGACTAGCGGGTTCGGGAATGAGCAGTTCTTC
CDR3 protein: CASSHGTSGFGNEQFF

D gene: TRBD2
J gene: TRBJ2-1
clone size: -
V gene: TRBV5-1
CDR3 DNA: TGCGCCAGCAGCCCGGGGGGGCGAGACAATGAGCAGTTCTTC
CDR3 protein: CASSPGGRDNEQFF

D gene: -
J gene: TRBJ2-3
clone size: -
V gene: TRBV6-4
CDR3 DNA: TGTGCCAGCAGTGGACAGGGCACAGATACGCAGTATTTT
CDR3 protein: CASSGQGTDTQYF

D gene: -
J gene: TRBJ2-5
clone size: once
V gene: TRBV5-6
CDR3 DNA: TGTGCCAGCAGCTTGGGGGTCGGGGGAGGCCAAGAGACCCAGTACTTC
CDR3 protein: CASSLGVGGGQETQYF

D gene: TRBD1
J gene: TRBJ2-3
clone size: -
V gene: TRBV7-6
CDR3 DNA: TGTGCCAGCAGCTTGGGGGCCGGGACAGGGGGCGCGGATACGCAGTATTTT
CDR3 protein: CASSLGAGTGGADTQYF

D gene: TRBD1
J gene: TRBJ1-2
clone size: few
V gene: TRBV5-4
CDR3 DNA: TGTGCCAGCAGCCCGGAGGACAGGAACTATGGCTACACCTTC
CDR3 protein: CASSPEDRNYGYTF

D gene: -
J gene: TRBJ2-7
clone size: few
V gene: TRBV28
CDR3 DNA: TGTGCCAGCAGTTTGGCCTACGAGCAGTACTTC
CDR3 protein: CASSLAYEQYF

D gene: -
J gene: TRBJ2-3
clone size: few
V gene: TRBV4-2
CDR3 DNA: TGTGCCAGCAGCCACGGTAGCGCGGGAGATACGCAGTATTTT
CDR3 protein: CASSHGSAGDTQYF

D gene: -
J gene: TRBJ1-1
clone size: -
V gene: TRBV7-3
CDR3 DNA: TGTGCCAGCAGCTTGGCCAAGAACACTGAAGCTTTCTTT
CDR3 protein: CASSLAKNTEAFF

D gene: -
J gene: TRBJ1-1
clone size: -
V gene: TRBV4-2
CDR3 DNA: TGTGCCAGCAGCCAAGGGAAAGGCACTGAAGCTTTCTTT
CDR3 protein: CASSQGKGTEAFF

D gene: -
J gene: TRBJ1-1
clone size: -
V gene: TRBV5-6
CDR3 DNA: TGTGCCAGCAGCTTGGACCAGACCACTGAAGCTTTCTTT
CDR3 protein: CASSLDQTTEAFF

D gene: -
J gene: TRBJ2-1
clone size: -
V gene: TRBV11-2
CDR3 DNA: TGTGCCAGCAGCGGAAGGAGGGCGAGTAGCAATGAGCAGTTCTTC
CDR3 protein: CASSGRRASSNEQFF

D gene: -
J gene: TRBJ2-3
clone size: -
V gene: TRBV9
CDR3 DNA: TGTGCCAGCAGCTCCTCCGGGGATCAGATCACAGATACGCAGTATTTT
CDR3 protein: CASSSSGDQITDTQYF

D gene: -
J gene: TRBJ1-1
clone size: -
V gene: TRBV11-1
CDR3 DNA: TGTGCCAGTAGGACAGCCTCGATGAACACTGAAGCTTTCTTT
CDR3 protein: CASRTASMNTEAFF

D gene: -
J gene: TRBJ2-5
clone size: -
V gene: TRBV30
CDR3 DNA: TGTGCCTGGAGTGCATTTCAAGAGACCCAGTACTTC
CDR3 protein: CAWSAFQETQYF

D gene: TRBD1
J gene: TRBJ2-5
clone size: -
V gene: TRBV7-9
CDR3 DNA: TGTGCCAGCCAGGGGGCCCTTCCCTCAAAACGAGAGACCCAGTACTTC
CDR3 protein: CASQGALPSKRETQYF

D gene: TRBD2
J gene: TRBJ2-7
clone size: -
V gene: TRBV9
CDR3 DNA: TGTGCCAGCAGCGCGACTAGCGGGGGCTACGAGCAGTACTTC
CDR3 protein: CASSATSGGYEQYF

D gene: -
J gene: TRBJ2-7
clone size: few
V gene: TRBV19
CDR3 DNA: TGTGCCAGTAGTACAATAACAGGAGCCTCCTACGAGCAGTACTTC
CDR3 protein: CASSTITGASYEQYF

D gene: -
J gene: TRBJ1-2
clone size: -
V gene: TRBV7-2
CDR3 DNA: TGTGCCAGCAGCTTAGACCATACCAGGGTTGACTATGGCTACACCTTC
CDR3 protein: CASSLDHTRVDYGYTF

D gene: -
J gene: TRBJ2-3
clone size: -
V gene: TRBV21-1
CDR3 DNA: TGTGCCAGCAGCAAAACTACCTGGACAGGCCGGGGTTTT
CDR3 protein: CASSKTTWTGRGF

D gene: -
J gene: TRBJ2-7
clone size: -
V gene: TRBV5-7
CDR3 DNA: TGTGCCAGCAGCTTCGGCCACTACGAGCAGTACTTC
CDR3 protein: CASSFGHYEQYF

D gene: TRBD1
J gene: TRBJ2-7
clone size: -
V gene: TRBV10-3
CDR3 DNA: TGTGCCATCAGAAGGACAGGGGACAAAGCCTACGAGCAGTACTTC
CDR3 protein: CAIRRTGDKAYEQYF

D gene: -
J gene: TRBJ1-4
clone size: -
V gene: TRBV5-1
CDR3 DNA: TGCGCCAGCAGCCTTGAGGCAGGGGCTAATGAAAAACTGTTTTTT
CDR3 protein: CASSLEAGANEKLFF

D gene: TRBD1
J gene: TRBJ1-4
clone size: -
V gene: TRBV6-1
CDR3 DNA: TGTGCCACACGGAACCGGGACAGACCTAATGAAAAACTGTTTTTT
CDR3 protein: CATRNRDRPNEKLFF

D gene: -
J gene: TRBJ2-6
clone size: -
V gene: TRBV12-5
CDR3 DNA: TGTGCTAGTGGTAACAGAGCTGCAGGACAAAGTCGGGCCAACGTCCTGACTTTC
CDR3 protein: CASGNRAAGQSRANVLTF

D gene: TRBD1
J gene: TRBJ1-2
clone size: -
V gene: TRBV30
CDR3 DNA: TGTGCCTGGAGGACAGGGTTTGGGTATGGCTACACCTTC
CDR3 protein: CAWRTGFGYGYTF

D gene: TRBD1
J gene: TRBJ2-1
clone size: -
V gene: TRBV29-1
CDR3 DNA: TGCAGCGTCCACAGGGGGCAGAATGAGCAGTTCTTC
CDR3 protein: CSVHRGQNEQFF

D gene: -
J gene: TRBJ2-1
clone size: -
V gene: TRBV7-9
CDR3 DNA: TGTGCCAGCAGCTTAGAGGTTGAGCAGTTCTTC
CDR3 protein: CASSLEVEQFF